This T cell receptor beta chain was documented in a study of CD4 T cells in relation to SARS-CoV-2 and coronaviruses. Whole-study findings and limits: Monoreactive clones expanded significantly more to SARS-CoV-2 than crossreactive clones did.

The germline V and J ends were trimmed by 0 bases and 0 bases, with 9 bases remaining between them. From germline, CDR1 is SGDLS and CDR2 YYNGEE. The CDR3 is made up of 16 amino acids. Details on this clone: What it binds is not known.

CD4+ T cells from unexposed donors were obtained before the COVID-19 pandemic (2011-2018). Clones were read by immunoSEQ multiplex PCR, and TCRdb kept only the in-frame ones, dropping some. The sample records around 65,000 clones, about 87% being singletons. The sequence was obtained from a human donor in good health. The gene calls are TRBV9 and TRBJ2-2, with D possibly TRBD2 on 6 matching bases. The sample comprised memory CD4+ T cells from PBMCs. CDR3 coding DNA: TGTGCCAGCAGCGTAGAGGAGGGCCCGAACACCGGGGAGCTGTTTTTT. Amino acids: CASSVEEGPNTGELFF.